This TCR beta chain was documented in a study of blood T cell repertoires in COVID-19. In the study overall: Samples representing acute and convalescent COVID-19 were sourced from the United States, Italy and Spain. T cells, B-cell-depleted T cells, or PBMCs supplied cDNA or gDNA.

Data came from immunoSEQ multiplex PCR; TCRdb stores just in-frame clones and leaves some out. The sample holds 97,000 or so clones, around 92% seen once. Germline V gene data show CDR1 as LNHDA and CDR2 as SQIVND (reference sequence). V was clipped by 1 base and J by 5 bases, with 5 bases between them. There are 12 residues in the CDR3. This sequence originates from a man aged 18 to 30 with acute or convalescent COVID-19. The specimen sequenced was peripheral blood. This rearrangement joins TRBV19 to TRBJ1-1; D unclear. CDR3: CASSIGVTEAFF. The CDR3 DNA follows: TGTGCCAGTAGTATAGGAGTGACTGAAGCTTTCTTT.